The TCR beta chain described here comes from a study of vaccination effects on CD4 cells after COVID-19. Following a roughly 11-day culture, CD4+ T cells were purified. Every participant took two doses of the BNT162b2 or mRNA-1273 vaccine. Assay used: immunoSEQ multiplex PCR; TCRdb lists only in-frame clones, some missing. The sample consists of fewer than 75,000 clones, roughly 80% of them appearing once. Of note for this clone: Its target is not known.

The sample in question was CD4+ T cells from PBMCs cultured without peptide, obtained after COVID-19 vaccination. The sequence derives from a human donor who received a COVID-19 vaccine.

The CDR3 DNA follows: TGTGCCAGCAGTGAACTCGGGGGTGGCTACACCTTC. Protein sequence: CASSELGGGYTF. The V and J genes are TRBV6-1 and TRBJ1-2, with a weak D call TRBD1 (5 bases). The V gene lost 2 bases and the J gene lost 7 bases, with 8 bases spanning the gap. This CDR3 has 12 residues. Germline-derived CDR1 and CDR2 are MNHNS and SASEGT.